Reported below is one T cell receptor (beta chain). What it recognizes is unknown. These data are taken from a study of T cell responses to AZD1222 COVID-19 vaccine. Study-level findings and limits: Spike-specific TCR breadth and depth were elevated following two AZD1222 doses. Nearly half of unique spike-specific TCRs reportedly avoided B.1.351 and B.1.1.7 mutated regions. After the peak T cell response, and only then, were repertoires sampled.

The method was immunoSEQ multiplex PCR; TCRdb's version includes in-frame clones alone and lacks a portion of them. The sample shows 150,000 or so clones, approximately 87% of them seen only once. Trimming removed 4 bases at V and 5 bases at J, with 12 bases between. Germline CDR1 is MNHEY and CDR2 is SVGEGT. CDR3 length: 14 residues. The chain links TRBV6-2 or TRBV6-3 to TRBJ2-1; TRBD2 might be the D (6 bases). The clonotype comes from an adult in good health. The sample consisted of peripheral blood, taken on day 0 of MenACWY control vaccination. This CDR3 is CASSWGGKNNEQFF. The CDR3 DNA is TGTGCCAGCAGTTGGGGCGGGAAAAACAATGAGCAGTTCTTC.